The rows below give T cell receptor beta chains drawn from one sample of a study of Graves' ophthalmopathy and Graves' hyperthyroidism. Each CDR3 protein is one row after TCRdb ran MiXCR on the multiplex PCR reads. The sample yields roughly 700,000 distinct CDR3 sequences, approximately 40% seen once. Material: peripheral blood. Source of these receptors: an adult man with Graves' ophthalmopathy. The CDR3 runs from the conserved cysteine through the conserved F or W. The order of the fields is V gene, D gene, J gene, clone size, CDR3 DNA, CDR3 protein. A D gene is named only where the DNA matches it firmly. Part of the rows lack a size; the others show once, few, many or a class for expanded clones.

>TRBV15|-|TRBJ2-5|many
TGTGCCACCAGCAGAGATTCGCGGCACAACGGGCTTGGGGAGACCCAGTACTTC
CATSRDSRHNGLGETQYF
>TRBV10-3|-|TRBJ2-7|-
TGTGCCAGCAAGGACTCCTACGAGCAGTACTTC
CASKDSYEQYF
>TRBV29-1|-|TRBJ1-1|once
TGCAGCGTTGAAGATCGGGGGAGAGGGAATGAAGCTTTCTTT
CSVEDRGRGNEAFF
>TRBV7-9|TRBD2|TRBJ2-5|-
TGTGCCAGCAGCCCCGGGGGCAGCGGGGGGGCTCAAGAGACCCAGTACTTC
CASSPGGSGGAQETQYF
>TRBV7-9|-|TRBJ1-4|many
TGTGCCAGCAGCTTAACAGGTCCCCGGGAAAAACTGTTTTTT
CASSLTGPREKLFF
>TRBV20-1|-|TRBJ2-5|few
TGCAGTGCTGGGATCAGGGTAGGAAAAGAGACCCAGTACTTC
CSAGIRVGKETQYF
>TRBV2|-|TRBJ1-1|-
TGTGCCAGCAGGAAGGTAGAGGCGAACACTGAAGCTTTCTTT
CASRKVEANTEAFF
>TRBV20-1|TRBD2|TRBJ2-2|-
TGCAGTTCAAACAGAGGCGGGAGTGGCACCGGGGAGCTGTTTTTT
CSSNRGGSGTGELFF
>TRBV4-1|TRBD1|TRBJ1-5|-
TGCGCCAGCAGCCAAGATGGACAGGGAAGGAATCAGCCCCAGCATTTT
CASSQDGQGRNQPQHF
>TRBV20-1|TRBD2|TRBJ2-5|-
TGCAGTGCTCCGGGACTAGCGGTCCCCGAGACCCAGTACTTC
CSAPGLAVPETQYF
>TRBV20-1|TRBD1|TRBJ1-6|-
TGCAGTGCTTCCACAGGGGAAGAGGCTTCACCCCTCCACTTT
CSASTGEEASPLHF
>TRBV4-2|-|TRBJ2-5|few
TGTGCCAGCAGCTTCGGCGGGGGCACACCGGAAACCCAGTACTTC
CASSFGGGTPETQYF
>TRBV2|TRBD1|TRBJ2-7|-
TGTGCCAGCAGTGAAGCGCTTAGTTCGTGGACAGGGAAATACTACGAGCAGTACTTC
CASSEALSSWTGKYYEQYF
>TRBV4-3|TRBD2|TRBJ2-5|-
TGCGCCAGCAGCCAAGTACTGCCGGGACTAGCGGGTTCTGAGACCCAGTACTTC
CASSQVLPGLAGSETQYF
>TRBV2|-|TRBJ2-7|few
TGTGCTAACAACCCAGGGATCCTTGCTGGGGGGGAGCAGTACTTC
CANNPGILAGGEQYF
>TRBV2|-|TRBJ1-1|-
TGTGCCAGCAGTTACTTAGAGGGCGCTGAAGCTTTCTTT
CASSYLEGAEAFF
>TRBV7-9|TRBD1|TRBJ2-7|-
TGTGCCAGCAGCTGTCCGTGGGACAGGGACGAGCAGTACTTC
CASSCPWDRDEQYF
>TRBV7-6|TRBD1|TRBJ2-1|few
TGTGCCAGCAGCGTACAGGGGGGCTCCTACAATGAGCAGTTCTTC
CASSVQGGSYNEQFF
>TRBV2|-|TRBJ2-2|few
TGTGCCAGCAGTGAGAGGGAAGGTGGGGAGCTGTTTTTT
CASSEREGGELFF